The present T cell receptor (beta chain) was sequenced within a study of cytomegalovirus exposure and HLA in healthy donors. It was with 60 Vbeta and 13 Jbeta primers that the PCR ran. The method was immunoSEQ multiplex PCR; TCRdb's version includes in-frame clones alone and lacks a portion of them. The sample shows about 93,000 clones, more than 55% of them seen only once. Germline V gene data show CDR1 as SQVTM and CDR2 as ANQGSEA. V gave up 4 bases and J gave up 1 base, with 11 bases separating them. This CDR3 is 14 amino acids long. Input material: PBMCs. This TCR derives from a boy younger than 18 in good health and CMV-seropositive. The chain uses TRBV29-1 and TRBJ1-5, with a tentative D call TRBD1 (5 bases). CDR3 bases: TGCAGCGTTGTCCTTGGGGGGAGCAATCAGCCCCAGCATTTT. Its translation: CSVVLGGSNQPQHF.